The 31 T cell receptor beta chains given below trace back to one sample, sequenced in a study of blood T cell repertoires in COVID-19. Clones were sequenced by immunoSEQ multiplex PCR, and TCRdb holds only the in-frame ones, with some missing. This table has about 300,000 clones, 70% to 90% appearing once. Sequencing was performed on PBMCs or T cells enriched from blood (not recorded which). Every receptor here comes from a young man who had recovered from COVID-19.

The V gene is TRBV6-5, the J gene TRBJ2-5; 9 bases are a match to TRBD2. V shed 6 bases and J 5 bases; nucleotides not matched to a gene: 7. Germline assignment: CDR1 MNHEY and CDR2 SVGAGI. The CDR3 consists of 14 residues. The CDR3 region has the DNA TGTGCCAGCAGGGGAGTAGCGGGGGACGAGACCCAGTACTTC. It specifies CASRGVAGDETQYF.

The V and J genes are TRBV7-2 and TRBJ1-2; D is possibly TRBD1 (5 bases). The germline CDR1 and CDR2 sequences are SGHTA and FQGNSA. V gave up 1 base and J gave up 8 bases, with 14 bases separating them. The CDR3 sequence is 14 residues long. CDR3 sequence: CASSLDSGIRGYTF. Written as DNA, the CDR3 is TGTGCCAGCAGCTTAGATTCAGGGATCCGGGGCTACACCTTC.

The chain combines TRBV6-5 with TRBJ2-1; D possibly corresponds to TRBD2 (7 bases). Germline V gene lookup returns CDR1 MNHEY and CDR2 SVGAGI. The CDR3 is 16 residues long. The V gene lost 0 bases and the J gene lost 15 bases, with 24 bases spanning the gap. This CDR3 is CASSYSTRPTPGGPFF. CDR3 DNA sequence: TGTGCCAGCAGTTACTCAACCCGACCCACACCCGGGGGGCCGTTCTTC.

This clone appeared once. V usage is TRBV5-6 and J usage is TRBJ1-6; 8 nucleotides agree with TRBD1. The CDR3 spans 15 residues. Germline CDR1 reads SGHDT; CDR2 reads YYEEEE. Trimming cost V 3 bases and J 10 bases; bases outside gene matches: 9. CDR3 sequence reads: CASSSLDRVGSPLHF. The DNA of the CDR3 is TGTGCCAGCAGCTCTCTGGACAGGGTCGGGTCACCCCTCCACTTT. Combining the CDR3 with reference TRBV5-6 and TRBJ1-6 gives the whole variable domain DAGVTQSPTHLIKTRGQQVTLRCSPKSGHDTVSWYQQALGQGPQFIFQYYEEEERQRGNFPDRFSGHQFPNYSSELNVNALLLGDSALYLCASSSLDRVGSPLHFGNGTRLTVT.

The V call is TRBV12-3 or TRBV12-4, the J call TRBJ1-2; a weak D match, TRBD1 (5 bases). The CDR3 covers 13 residues. Deletions cut 7 bases from V and 4 bases from J, with 13 bases between. CDR3 sequence (DNA): TGTGCCAGCACCGTAGGGGCCGTCTATGGCTACACCTTC. It yields the protein CASTVGAVYGYTF.

The chain combines TRBV5-5 with TRBJ2-1; possibly TRBD1 for D (7 bases). Germline V gene lookup returns CDR1 SGHKS and CDR2 YYEKEE (reference sequence). The CDR3 is 15 amino acids. The ends were cut back, 1 base at V and 4 bases at J, with 12 bases in the middle. The DNA of the CDR3 is TGTGCCAGCAGCTTGCAGGGGGGCGGTTACAATGAGCAGTTCTTC. It translates to CASSLQGGGYNEQFF. Variable domain in full (rest from reference TRBV5-5 and TRBJ2-1): DAGVTQSPTHLIKTRGQQVTLRCSPISGHKSVSWYQQVLGQGPQFIFQYYEKEERGRGNFPDRFSARQFPNYSSELNVNALLLGDSALYLCASSLQGGGYNEQFFGPGTRLTVL.

This clone appeared a single time. The chain employs TRBV2 and TRBJ1-1; weak D call: TRBD1 (6 bases). Germline V gene data show CDR1 as SNHLY and CDR2 as FYNNEI. Trimming shortened V by 2 bases and J by 4 bases, and 14 bases separated the two germline ends. The CDR3 is 15 amino acids. CDR3 nucleotides: TGTGCCAGCAGTGAACTACAGGGAGTGGGCACTGAAGCTTTCTTT. Translation gives CASSELQGVGTEAFF.

The V and J genes are TRBV7-3 and TRBJ1-1; no firm D call. The CDR3 has 13 amino acids. The ends were cut back, 2 bases at V and 11 bases at J, with 15 bases in the middle. CDR1 and CDR2 (germline): SGHTA, FQGTGA. The CDR3 is CASSLSYGYDAFF. CDR3 coding DNA: TGTGCCAGCAGCTTATCATACGGTTATGATGCTTTCTTT.

The rearrangement uses TRBV23-1 and TRBJ1-1; D may be TRBD1 (6 bases). TRBV23-1 is an ORF, with its function uncertain. CDR3 length: 18 amino acids. Deletions cut 4 bases from V and 2 bases from J, with 23 bases between. The CDR3 region is CASSLLPPMVDRNTEAFF. The CDR3, as DNA: TGCGCCAGCAGTCTTTTACCCCCGATGGTGGACAGAAACACTGAAGCTTTCTTT.

The chain couples TRBV29-1 to TRBJ2-2, with D possibly called TRBD1 or TRBD2 (7 bases each). The CDR3 length is 13 residues. Germline values: CDR1 SQVTM, CDR2 ANQGSEA. Trimming removed 7 bases at V and 5 bases at J, with 14 bases between. This chain's CDR3 is CSAGGASTGELFF. The CDR3 DNA is TGCAGCGCAGGGGGGGCCAGTACCGGGGAGCTGTTTTTT.

The V and J genes are TRBV7-9 and TRBJ1-2; D is possibly TRBD1 (5 bases). The CDR3 length is 14 residues. Trimming removed 6 bases from V and 8 bases from J, with 19 bases in between. Germline CDR1 SEHNR, CDR2 FQNEAQ (reference sequence). The DNA of the CDR3 is TGTGCCAGCAGGACTGCCGGGGACTATGGCGGCTACACCTTC. Protein sequence: CASRTAGDYGGYTF.

Details on this clone: Other DNA sequences in the same sample also yield this CDR3. The chain uses TRBV5-1 and TRBJ2-5, with a possible D match to TRBD1 (5 bases). The CDR3 is 13 amino acids. The V and J ends lost 4 bases and 1 base respectively, with 8 bases between them. Germline CDR1 reads SGHRS; CDR2 reads YFSETQ. CDR3 residues: CASSLGVQETQYF. CDR3 nucleotide sequence: TGCGCCAGCAGCCTAGGGGTCCAAGAGACCCAGTACTTC.

This chain uses TRBV4-2 with TRBJ2-2, with a possible D match to TRBD2 (6 bases). The CDR3 contains 13 residues. Germline V lookup: CDR1 LGHNA, CDR2 YNFKEQ. V lost 4 bases and J 6 bases, leaving 9 bases between the germline ends. The chain's CDR3 is CASSLRLAGELFF. The CDR3 DNA reads as TGTGCCAGCAGCCTCAGACTAGCCGGGGAGCTGTTTTTT.

J is TRBJ2-5 and V is TRBV20-1; maybe TRBD1 (7 bases). CDR1 is DFQATT and CDR2 is SNEGSKA in the germline V gene (reference sequence). The CDR3 length is 14 residues. Trimming removed 3 bases at V and 5 bases at J, with 16 bases between. This CDR3 is CSASQGGAYETQYF. Written as DNA, the CDR3 is TGCAGTGCTAGTCAGGGGGGAGCGTACGAGACCCAGTACTTC.

The chain is built from TRBV25-1 and TRBJ2-2; D remains ambiguous. Germline assignment: CDR1 MGHDK and CDR2 SYGVNS. V shed 7 bases and J shed 4 bases, with 19 bases lying between them. The CDR3 sequence is 16 residues long. The CDR3 reads CASTAGVSVSTGELFF. The CDR3 DNA reads TGTGCCAGCACTGCTGGAGTGTCCGTTAGCACCGGGGAGCTGTTTTTT.

Only one count was recorded for this clone. The chain combines TRBV11-2 with TRBJ1-2; D is ambiguous. Germline values: CDR1 SGHAT, CDR2 FQNNGV. The CDR3 is 15 amino acids. Trimming took off 5 bases at V and 2 bases at J, with 15 bases between the two ends. The CDR3 reads CASSLRSRENYGYTF. The CDR3 nucleotides read TGTGCCAGCAGCCTCCGTAGTCGGGAGAACTATGGCTACACCTTC. Full variable domain (outside the CDR3, taken from reference TRBV11-2 and TRBJ1-2): EAGVAQSPRYKIIEKRQSVAFWCNPISGHATLYWYQQILGQGPKLLIQFQNNGVVDDSQLPKDRFSAERLKGVDSTLKIQPAKLEDSAVYLCASSLRSRENYGYTFGSGTRLTVV.

The CDR3 spells CASSDRVNGYTF. In DNA, the CDR3 is TGTGCCAGCAGCGACAGGGTCAATGGCTACACCTTC. This chain joins TRBV12-3 or TRBV12-4 and TRBJ1-2; 7 positions match TRBD1. There are 12 residues in the CDR3. The V segment lost 6 bases and the J segment 6 bases; nucleotides outside the gene matches: 4.

The chain carries TRBV4-1 and TRBJ1-2; tentative D call: TRBD1 (6 bases). Looked up from germline, CDR1 is MGHRA and CDR2 is YSYEKL. The CDR3 has 15 residues. Deletions cut 0 bases from V and 7 bases from J, with 15 bases between. The CDR3 nucleotides are TGCGCCAGCAGCCAAGAAGTGGGGGCGGCTCGTGGCTACACCTTC. It codes for CASSQEVGAARGYTF.

This chain uses TRBV6-5 with TRBJ1-1; TRBD1 is a possible D gene (6 bases). The CDR3 contains 15 residues. CDR1 is MNHEY and CDR2 is SVGAGI in the germline V gene. The V end lost 6 bases, the J end lost 3 bases, and 17 bases lay between the germline ends. DNA for the CDR3: TGTGCCAGCAGCCGGACAGCCCTTGGGGACACTGAAGCTTTCTTT. This encodes CASSRTALGDTEAFF.

The chain carries TRBV9 and TRBJ2-5; no reliable D call. Per germline, CDR1 SGDLS and CDR2 YYNGEE. The length of the CDR3 is 14 residues. Trimming pared 0 bases from V and 5 bases from J, leaving 11 bases between. CDR3 sequence: CASSVAPSTETQYF. Here the CDR3 DNA reads TGTGCCAGCAGCGTAGCTCCGAGTACGGAGACCCAGTACTTC.

This clone appeared once. The rearrangement links TRBV10-1 to TRBJ2-1, with 7 bases lining up with TRBD1. V lost 5 bases to trimming and J lost 6 bases; unmatched junction nucleotides: 4. The CDR3 is 13 amino acids. Germline V gene data show CDR1 as WNHNN and CDR2 as SYGVQD (reference sequence). The CDR3 DNA sequence: TGCGCCAGCAGTCGATCAGGGGGCAATGAGCAGTTCTTC. Encoded protein: CASSRSGGNEQFF.

The rearrangement uses TRBV18 and TRBJ1-1, with D perhaps TRBD1 (6 bases). CDR3 length: 16 amino acids. CDR1 KGHSH and CDR2 LQKENI come from the germline V gene. The V gene lost 5 bases and the J gene lost 0 bases, with 16 bases spanning the gap. CDR3 in DNA: TGTGCCAGCTCAGTGACAGGACCACCCATGAACACTGAAGCTTTCTTT. It yields the protein CASSVTGPPMNTEAFF.

The chain is built from TRBV9 and TRBJ1-3; maybe TRBD1 (5 bases). In germline, CDR1 is SGDLS, CDR2 YYNGEE. The V end lost 4 bases, the J end lost 0 bases, and 14 bases lay between the germline ends. CDR3 size: 16 residues. The chain's CDR3 is CASSPIGGASGNTIYF. The CDR3 DNA follows: TGTGCCAGCAGCCCCATCGGTGGGGCCTCTGGAAACACCATATATTTT.

The V gene is TRBV29-1, the J gene TRBJ2-7; TRBD1 matches 7 bases. CDR1 is SQVTM and CDR2 is ANQGSEA in the germline V gene. This CDR3 has 11 amino acids. Losses at the gene ends were 7 bases for V and 3 bases for J; bases not matched to a gene: 3. DNA of the CDR3: TGCAGCGGGGGACAGAACTACGAGCAGTACTTC. It yields the protein CSGGQNYEQYF.

DNA for the CDR3: TGTGCCAGCAGCGTAGACCCAGGGGTCAATGAGCAGTTCTTC. Protein product: CASSVDPGVNEQFF. The chain joins TRBV9 to TRBJ2-1; tentative D call: TRBD1 (6 bases). The germline V gene has CDR1 SGDLS and CDR2 YYNGEE. Trimming pared 0 bases from V and 6 bases from J, leaving 10 bases between. This CDR3 region has 14 residues.

The CDR3 nucleotides read TGTGCCAGCAGCCCCTTGGCAGGGGGAGAGGGCTATGGCTACACCTTC. Amino acids: CASSPLAGGEGYGYTF. The chain uses TRBV13 and TRBJ1-2; 7 bases align to TRBD1. CDR1 is PRHDT, CDR2 FYEKMQ, per germline (reference sequence). CDR3 length equals 16 residues. Losses at the gene ends were 5 bases for V and 4 bases for J; bases not matched to a gene: 13.

This sequence joins TRBV7-9 and TRBJ1-2, with D unresolved. Per the germline V gene, CDR1 is SEHNR and CDR2 is FQNEAQ (reference sequence). The V end lost 7 bases, the J end lost 6 bases, and 12 bases lay between the germline ends. The CDR3 extends over 12 amino acids. CDR3 loop: CASTDRADGYTF. In DNA, the CDR3 is TGTGCCAGCACGGACCGAGCGGATGGCTACACCTTC.

The chain links TRBV27 to TRBJ2-2; no reliable D call. This CDR3 region has 14 residues. The V and J ends lost 7 bases and 3 bases respectively, with 12 bases between them. Germline V gene data show CDR1 as MNHEY and CDR2 as SMNVEV (reference sequence). The CDR3 spells CASMVSRYTGELFF. Written as DNA, the CDR3 is TGTGCCAGCATGGTGTCGCGATACACCGGGGAGCTGTTTTTT.

V and J are TRBV10-3 and TRBJ1-1, with a weak D call TRBD1 (5 bases). The length of the CDR3 is 14 residues. V was shortened by 3 bases and J by 4 bases, with 12 bases between the two germline ends. CDR1 and CDR2 from the germline V gene are ENHRY and SYGVKD. CDR3 in DNA: TGTGCCATCAGTGACAGGGAATGGAGCACTGAAGCTTTCTTT. Its translation: CAISDREWSTEAFF.

This chain uses TRBV4-2 with TRBJ1-6, with D uncertain. There are 13 residues in the CDR3. Trimming removed 0 bases at V and 16 bases at J, with 13 bases between. Germline V gives CDR1 LGHNA, CDR2 YNFKEQ. The CDR3 sequence: CASSQEREGGLHF. CDR3 nucleotide sequence: TGTGCCAGCAGCCAAGAGCGGGAGGGCGGGCTCCACTTT.

The chain employs TRBV10-3 and TRBJ1-1; 7 bases match TRBD1. Trimming removed 4 bases from V and 1 base from J; junction bases left unmatched: 3. Per germline, CDR1 ENHRY and CDR2 SYGVKD. CDR3 size: 14 residues. CDR3 coding DNA: TGTGCCATCAGTGGTACAGGGGCGAACACTGAAGCTTTCTTT. The encoded protein is CAISGTGANTEAFF.